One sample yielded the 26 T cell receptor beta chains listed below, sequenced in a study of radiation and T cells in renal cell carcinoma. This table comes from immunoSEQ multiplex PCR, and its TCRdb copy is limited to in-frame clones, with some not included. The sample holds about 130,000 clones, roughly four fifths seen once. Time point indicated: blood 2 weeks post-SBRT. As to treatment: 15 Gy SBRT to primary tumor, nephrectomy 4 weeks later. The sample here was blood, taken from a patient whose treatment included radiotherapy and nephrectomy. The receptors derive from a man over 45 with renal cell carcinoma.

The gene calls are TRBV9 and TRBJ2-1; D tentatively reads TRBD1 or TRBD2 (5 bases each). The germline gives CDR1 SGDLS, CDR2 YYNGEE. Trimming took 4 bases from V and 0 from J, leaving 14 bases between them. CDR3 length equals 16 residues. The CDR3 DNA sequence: TGTGCCAGCAGCCGAATGGGGACCGCCTCCTACAATGAGCAGTTCTTC. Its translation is CASSRMGTASYNEQFF. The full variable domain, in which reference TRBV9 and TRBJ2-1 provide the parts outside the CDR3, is DSGVTQTPKHLITATGQRVTLRCSPRSGDLSVYWYQQSLDQGLQFLIQYYNGEERAKGNILERFSAQQFPDLHSELNLSSLELGDSALYFCASSRMGTASYNEQFFGPGTRLTVL.

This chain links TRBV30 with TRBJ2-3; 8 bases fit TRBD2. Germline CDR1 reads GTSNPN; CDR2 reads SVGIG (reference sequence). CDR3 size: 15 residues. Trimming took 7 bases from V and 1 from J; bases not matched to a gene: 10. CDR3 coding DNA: TGTGCCTCTACTCTGGGTAGCGGGGGCACAGATACGCAGTATTTT. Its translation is CASTLGSGGTDTQYF. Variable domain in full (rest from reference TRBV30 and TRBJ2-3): SQTIHQWPATLVQPVGSPLSLECTVEGTSNPNLYWYRQAAGRGLQLLFYSVGIGQISSEVPQNLSASRPQDRQFILSSKKLLLSDSGFYLCASTLGSGGTDTQYFGPGTRLTVL.

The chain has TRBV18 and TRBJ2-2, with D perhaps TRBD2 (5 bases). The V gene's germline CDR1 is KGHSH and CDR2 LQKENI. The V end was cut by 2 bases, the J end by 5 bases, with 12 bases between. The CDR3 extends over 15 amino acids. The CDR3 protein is CASSPASPGTGELFF. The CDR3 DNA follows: TGTGCCAGCTCACCAGCAAGCCCGGGGACCGGGGAGCTGTTTTTT.

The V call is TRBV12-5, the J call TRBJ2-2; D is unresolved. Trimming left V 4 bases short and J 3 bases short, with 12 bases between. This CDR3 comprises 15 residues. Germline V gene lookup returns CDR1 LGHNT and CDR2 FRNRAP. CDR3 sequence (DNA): TGTGCTAGTGGTTCGAATACCGCGGACACCGGGGAGCTGTTTTTT. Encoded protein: CASGSNTADTGELFF. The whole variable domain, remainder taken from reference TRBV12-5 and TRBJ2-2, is DARVTQTPRHKVTEMGQEVTMRCQPILGHNTVFWYRQTMMQGLELLAYFRNRAPLDDSGMPKDRFSAEMPDATLATLKIQPSEPRDSAVYFCASGSNTADTGELFFGEGSRLTVL.

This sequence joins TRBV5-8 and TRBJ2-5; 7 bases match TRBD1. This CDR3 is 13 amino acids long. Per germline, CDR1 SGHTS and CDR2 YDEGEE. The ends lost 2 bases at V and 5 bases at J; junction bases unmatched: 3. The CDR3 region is CASSLRGPETQYF. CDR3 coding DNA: TGTGCCAGCAGCTTAAGGGGGCCGGAGACCCAGTACTTC.

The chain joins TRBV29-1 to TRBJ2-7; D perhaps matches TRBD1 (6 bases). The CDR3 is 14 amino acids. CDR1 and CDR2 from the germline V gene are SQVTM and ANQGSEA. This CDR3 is CTSPGVRPPYEQYF. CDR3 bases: TGCACCTCCCCAGGGGTTCGCCCCCCCTACGAGCAGTACTTC.

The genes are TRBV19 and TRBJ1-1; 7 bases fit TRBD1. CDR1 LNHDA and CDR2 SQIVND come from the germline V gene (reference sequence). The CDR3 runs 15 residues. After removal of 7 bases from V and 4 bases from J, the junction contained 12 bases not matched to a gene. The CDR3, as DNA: TGTGCCAGTAAATCAGAGCGACAGGGACCCACTGAAGCTTTCTTT. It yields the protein CASKSERQGPTEAFF. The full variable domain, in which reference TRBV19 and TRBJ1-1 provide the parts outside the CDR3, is DGGITQSPKYLFRKEGQNVTLSCEQNLNHDAMYWYRQDPGQGLRLIYYSQIVNDFQKGDIAEGYSVSREKKESFPLTVTSAQKNPTAFYLCASKSERQGPTEAFFGQGTRLTVV.

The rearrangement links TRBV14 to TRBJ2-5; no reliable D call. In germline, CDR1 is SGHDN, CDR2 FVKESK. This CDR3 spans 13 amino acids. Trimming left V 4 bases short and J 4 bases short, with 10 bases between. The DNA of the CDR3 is TGTGCCAGCAGCCCATCCCCAGGAGAGACCCAGTACTTC. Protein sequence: CASSPSPGETQYF.

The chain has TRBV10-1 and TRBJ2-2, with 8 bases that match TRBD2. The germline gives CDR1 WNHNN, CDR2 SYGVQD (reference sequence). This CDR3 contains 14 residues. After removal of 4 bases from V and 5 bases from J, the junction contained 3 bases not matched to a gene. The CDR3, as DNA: TGCGCCAGCAGTGGGGGACTAGGAACCGGGGAGCTGTTTTTT. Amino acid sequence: CASSGGLGTGELFF.

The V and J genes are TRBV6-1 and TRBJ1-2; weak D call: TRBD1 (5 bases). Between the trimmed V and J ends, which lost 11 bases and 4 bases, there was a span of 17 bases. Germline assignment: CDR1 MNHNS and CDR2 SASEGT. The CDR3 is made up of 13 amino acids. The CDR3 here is CAGTTQAPYGYTF. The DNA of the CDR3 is TGTGCCGGCACTACACAGGCTCCCTATGGCTACACCTTC.

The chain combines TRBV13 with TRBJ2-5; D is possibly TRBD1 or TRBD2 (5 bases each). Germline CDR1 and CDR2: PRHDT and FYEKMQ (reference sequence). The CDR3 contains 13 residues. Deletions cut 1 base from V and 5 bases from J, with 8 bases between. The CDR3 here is CASSLAGTETQYF. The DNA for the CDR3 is TGTGCCAGCAGCTTAGCTGGGACGGAGACCCAGTACTTC.

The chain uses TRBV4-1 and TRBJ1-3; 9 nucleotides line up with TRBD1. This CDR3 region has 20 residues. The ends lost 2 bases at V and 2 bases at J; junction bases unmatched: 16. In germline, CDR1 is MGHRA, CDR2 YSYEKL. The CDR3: CASSQSPGQGYRVAGNTIYF. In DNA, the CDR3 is TGCGCCAGCAGCCAAAGCCCGGGACAGGGATATCGAGTAGCTGGAAACACCATATATTTT.

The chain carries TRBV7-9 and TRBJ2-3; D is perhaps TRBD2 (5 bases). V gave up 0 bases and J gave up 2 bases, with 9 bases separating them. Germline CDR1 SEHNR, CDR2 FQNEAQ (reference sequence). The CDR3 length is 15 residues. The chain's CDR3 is CASSLAGILTDTQYF. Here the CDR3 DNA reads TGTGCCAGCAGCTTAGCCGGGATTCTCACAGATACGCAGTATTTT.

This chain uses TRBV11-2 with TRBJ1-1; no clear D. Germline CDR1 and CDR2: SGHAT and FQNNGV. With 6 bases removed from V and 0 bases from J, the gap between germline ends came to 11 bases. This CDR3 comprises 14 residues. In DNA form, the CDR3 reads TGTGCCAGCAGGTGGAACAGCATGAACACTGAAGCTTTCTTT. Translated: CASRWNSMNTEAFF.

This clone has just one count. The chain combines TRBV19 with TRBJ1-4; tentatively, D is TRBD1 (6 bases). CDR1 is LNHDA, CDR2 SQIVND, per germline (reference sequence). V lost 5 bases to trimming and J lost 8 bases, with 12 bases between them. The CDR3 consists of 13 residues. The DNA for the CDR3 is TGTGCCAGTAGTTCCAGGGGAGGAGAAAAACTGTTTTTT. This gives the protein CASSSRGGEKLFF. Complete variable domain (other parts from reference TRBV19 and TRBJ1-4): DGGITQSPKYLFRKEGQNVTLSCEQNLNHDAMYWYRQDPGQGLRLIYYSQIVNDFQKGDIAEGYSVSREKKESFPLTVTSAQKNPTAFYLCASSSRGGEKLFFGSGTQLSVL.

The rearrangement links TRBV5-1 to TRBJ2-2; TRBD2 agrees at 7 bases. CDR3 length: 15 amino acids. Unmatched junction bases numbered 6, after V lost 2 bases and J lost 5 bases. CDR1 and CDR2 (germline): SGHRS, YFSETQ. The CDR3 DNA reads TGCGCCAGCAGCTTTGGCGGGAGTGGGACCGGGGAGCTGTTTTTT. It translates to CASSFGGSGTGELFF.

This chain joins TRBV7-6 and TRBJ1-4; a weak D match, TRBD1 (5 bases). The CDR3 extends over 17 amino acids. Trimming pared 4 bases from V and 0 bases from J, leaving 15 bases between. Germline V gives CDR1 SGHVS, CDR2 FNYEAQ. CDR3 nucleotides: TGTGCCAGCAGCTGCAAGGTAACAGGTTCAACTAATGAAAAACTGTTTTTT. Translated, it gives CASSCKVTGSTNEKLFF.

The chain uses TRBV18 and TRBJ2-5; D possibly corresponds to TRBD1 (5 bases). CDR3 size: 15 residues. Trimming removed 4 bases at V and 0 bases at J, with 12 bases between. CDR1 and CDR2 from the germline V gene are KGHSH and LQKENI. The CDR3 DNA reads TGTGCCAGCTCACTTGGAGACAGTTACCAAGAGACCCAGTACTTC. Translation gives CASSLGDSYQETQYF.

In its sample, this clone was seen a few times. CDR3 nucleotides: TGCAGCGTTGAAGCGGGAGAAGCAGATACGCAGTATTTT. Translated: CSVEAGEADTQYF. The chain couples TRBV29-1 to TRBJ2-3; D perhaps matches TRBD2 (6 bases). There are 13 residues in the CDR3. V was cut by 1 base and J by 4 bases, with 9 bases left in between. The V gene's germline CDR1 is SQVTM and CDR2 ANQGSEA.

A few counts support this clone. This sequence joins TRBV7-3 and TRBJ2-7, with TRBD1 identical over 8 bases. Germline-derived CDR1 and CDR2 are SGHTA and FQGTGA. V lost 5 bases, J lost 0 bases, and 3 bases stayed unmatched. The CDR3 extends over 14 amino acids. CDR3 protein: CASSPGQDSYEQYF. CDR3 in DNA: TGTGCCAGCAGCCCGGGACAGGACTCCTACGAGCAGTACTTC. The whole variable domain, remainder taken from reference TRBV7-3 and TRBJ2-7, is GAGVSQTPSNKVTEKGKYVELRCDPISGHTALYWYRQSLGQGPEFLIYFQGTGAADDSGLPNDRFFAVRPEGSVSTLKIQRTERGDSAVYLCASSPGQDSYEQYFGPGTRLTVT.

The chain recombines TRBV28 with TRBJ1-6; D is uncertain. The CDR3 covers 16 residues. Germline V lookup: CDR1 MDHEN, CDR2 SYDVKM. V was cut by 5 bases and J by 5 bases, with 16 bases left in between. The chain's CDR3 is CASSVDRRPHNSPLHF. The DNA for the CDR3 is TGTGCCAGCAGTGTCGACCGCCGACCCCATAATTCACCCCTCCACTTT.

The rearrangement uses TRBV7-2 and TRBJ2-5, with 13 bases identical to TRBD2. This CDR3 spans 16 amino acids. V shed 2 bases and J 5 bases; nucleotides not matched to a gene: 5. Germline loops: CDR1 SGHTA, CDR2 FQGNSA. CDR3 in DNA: TGTGCCAGCAGCTTATGGACTAGCGGGAGAGGGGAGACCCAGTACTTC. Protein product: CASSLWTSGRGETQYF.

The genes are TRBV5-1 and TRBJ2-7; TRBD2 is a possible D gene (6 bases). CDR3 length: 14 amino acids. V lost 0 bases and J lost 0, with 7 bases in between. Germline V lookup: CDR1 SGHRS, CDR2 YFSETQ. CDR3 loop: CASSLASDSYEQYF. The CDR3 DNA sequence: TGCGCCAGCAGCTTGGCTAGCGACTCCTACGAGCAGTACTTC.

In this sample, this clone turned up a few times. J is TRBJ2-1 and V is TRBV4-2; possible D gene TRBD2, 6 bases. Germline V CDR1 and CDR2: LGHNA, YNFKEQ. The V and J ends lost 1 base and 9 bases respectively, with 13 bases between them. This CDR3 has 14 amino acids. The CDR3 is CASSQGGGGAEQFF. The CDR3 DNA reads TGTGCCAGCAGCCAAGGAGGAGGCGGGGCTGAGCAGTTCTTC.

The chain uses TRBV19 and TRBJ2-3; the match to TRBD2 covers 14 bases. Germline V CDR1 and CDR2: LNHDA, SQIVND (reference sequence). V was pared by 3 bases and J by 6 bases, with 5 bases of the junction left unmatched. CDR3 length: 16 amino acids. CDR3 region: CASSIRLAGGQDTQYF. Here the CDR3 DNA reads TGTGCCAGTAGTATCCGACTAGCGGGGGGGCAGGATACGCAGTATTTT.

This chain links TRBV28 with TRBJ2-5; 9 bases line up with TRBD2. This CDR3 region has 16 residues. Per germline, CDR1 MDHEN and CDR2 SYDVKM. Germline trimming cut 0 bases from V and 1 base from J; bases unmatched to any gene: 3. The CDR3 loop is CASSLWTSGLQETQYF. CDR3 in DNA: TGTGCCAGCAGTTTATGGACTAGCGGACTCCAAGAGACCCAGTACTTC.